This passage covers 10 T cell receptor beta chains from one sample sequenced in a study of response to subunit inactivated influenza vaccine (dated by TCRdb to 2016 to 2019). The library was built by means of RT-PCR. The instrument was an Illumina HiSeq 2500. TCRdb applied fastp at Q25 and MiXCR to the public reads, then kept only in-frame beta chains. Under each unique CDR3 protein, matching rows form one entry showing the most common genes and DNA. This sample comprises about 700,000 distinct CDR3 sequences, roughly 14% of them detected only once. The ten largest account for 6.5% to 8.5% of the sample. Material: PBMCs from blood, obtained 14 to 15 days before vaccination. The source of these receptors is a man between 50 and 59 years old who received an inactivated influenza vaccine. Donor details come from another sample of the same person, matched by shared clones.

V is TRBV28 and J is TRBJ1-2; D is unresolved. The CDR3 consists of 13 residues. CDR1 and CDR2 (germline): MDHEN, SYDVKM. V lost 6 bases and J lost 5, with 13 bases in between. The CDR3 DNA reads TGTGCCAGCAGCACCCGATATGGGTATGGCTACACCTTC. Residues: CASSTRYGYGYTF.

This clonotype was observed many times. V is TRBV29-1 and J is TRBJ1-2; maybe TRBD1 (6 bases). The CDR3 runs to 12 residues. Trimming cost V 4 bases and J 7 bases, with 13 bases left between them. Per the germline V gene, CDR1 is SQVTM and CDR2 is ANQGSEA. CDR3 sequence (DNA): TGCAGCGTTGCCGGGGGCTCGCGTGGCTACACCTTC. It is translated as CSVAGGSRGYTF.

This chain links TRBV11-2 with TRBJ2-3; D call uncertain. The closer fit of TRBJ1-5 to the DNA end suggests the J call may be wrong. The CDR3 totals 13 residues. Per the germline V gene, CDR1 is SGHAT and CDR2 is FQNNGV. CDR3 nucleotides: TGTGCCAGCAGCGTGACAAATACAGATACGCAGCATTTT. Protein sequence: CASSVTNTDTQHF.

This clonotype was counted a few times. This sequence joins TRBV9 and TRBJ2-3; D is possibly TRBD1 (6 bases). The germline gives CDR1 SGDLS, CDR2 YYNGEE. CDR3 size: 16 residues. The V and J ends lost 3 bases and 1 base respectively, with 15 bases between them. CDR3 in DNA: TGTGCCAGCAGCGCCGAAACAGGGTTTCGCACAGATACGCAGTATTTT. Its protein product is CASSAETGFRTDTQYF.

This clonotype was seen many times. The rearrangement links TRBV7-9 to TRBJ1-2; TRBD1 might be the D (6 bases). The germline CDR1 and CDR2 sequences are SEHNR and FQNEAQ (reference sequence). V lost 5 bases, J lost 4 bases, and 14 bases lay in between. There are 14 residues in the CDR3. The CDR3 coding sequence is TGTGCCAGCAGCATGTACAGGGCCGTCTATGGCTACACCTTC. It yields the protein CASSMYRAVYGYTF.

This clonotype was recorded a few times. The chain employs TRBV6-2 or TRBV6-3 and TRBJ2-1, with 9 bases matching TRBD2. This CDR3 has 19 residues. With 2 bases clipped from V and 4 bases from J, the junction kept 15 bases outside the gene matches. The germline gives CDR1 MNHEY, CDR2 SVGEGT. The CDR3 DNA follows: TGTGCCAGCAGTTACCACATTAGCGGGGGCCTTACGTTTTACAATGAGCAGTTCTTC. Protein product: CASSYHISGGLTFYNEQFF.

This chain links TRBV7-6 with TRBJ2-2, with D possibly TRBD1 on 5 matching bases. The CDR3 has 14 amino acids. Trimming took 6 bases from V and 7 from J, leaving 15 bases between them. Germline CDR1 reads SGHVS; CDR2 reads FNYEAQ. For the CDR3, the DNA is TGTGCCAGCAGAACGATCCAGGGTTACGGGGAGCTGTTTTTT. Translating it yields CASRTIQGYGELFF.

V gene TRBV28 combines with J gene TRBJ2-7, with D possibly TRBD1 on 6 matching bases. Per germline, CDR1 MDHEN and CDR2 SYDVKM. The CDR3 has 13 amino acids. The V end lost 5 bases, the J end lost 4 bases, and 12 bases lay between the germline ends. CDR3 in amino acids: CASSLKQGYEQYF. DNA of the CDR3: TGTGCCAGCAGTCTGAAGCAGGGGTACGAGCAGTACTTC.

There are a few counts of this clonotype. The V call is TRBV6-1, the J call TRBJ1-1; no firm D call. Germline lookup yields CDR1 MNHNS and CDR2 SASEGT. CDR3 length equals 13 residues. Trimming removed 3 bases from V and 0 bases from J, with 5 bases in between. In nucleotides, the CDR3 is TGTGCCAGCAGTGACTACGTGAACACTGAAGCTTTCTTT. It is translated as CASSDYVNTEAFF.

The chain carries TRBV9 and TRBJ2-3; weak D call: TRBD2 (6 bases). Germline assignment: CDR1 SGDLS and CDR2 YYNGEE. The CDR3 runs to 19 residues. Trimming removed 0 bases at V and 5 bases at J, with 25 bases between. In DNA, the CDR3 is TGTGCCAGCAGCGTAGAGCCCCGTGGTGGCGGGATAGATGGAGATACGCAGTATTTT. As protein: CASSVEPRGGGIDGDTQYF.